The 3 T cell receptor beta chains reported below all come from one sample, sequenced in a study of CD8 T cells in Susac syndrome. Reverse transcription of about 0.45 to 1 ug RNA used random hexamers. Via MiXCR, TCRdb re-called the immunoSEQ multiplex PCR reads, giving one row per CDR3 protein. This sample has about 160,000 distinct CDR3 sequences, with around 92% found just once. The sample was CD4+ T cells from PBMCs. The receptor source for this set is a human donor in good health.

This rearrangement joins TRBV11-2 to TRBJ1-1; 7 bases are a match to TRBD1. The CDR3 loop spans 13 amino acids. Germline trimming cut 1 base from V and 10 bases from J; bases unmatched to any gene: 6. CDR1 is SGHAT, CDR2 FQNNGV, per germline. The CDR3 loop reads CASSLGGTASAFF. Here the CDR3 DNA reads TGTGCCAGCAGCTTAGGTGGGACAGCCTCAGCTTTCTTT.

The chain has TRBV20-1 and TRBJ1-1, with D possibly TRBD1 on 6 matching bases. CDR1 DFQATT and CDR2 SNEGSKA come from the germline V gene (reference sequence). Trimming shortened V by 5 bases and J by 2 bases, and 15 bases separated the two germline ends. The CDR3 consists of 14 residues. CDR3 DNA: TGCAGTGCTCCGGGGGGCATACCAAACACTGAAGCTTTCTTT. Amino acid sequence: CSAPGGIPNTEAFF.

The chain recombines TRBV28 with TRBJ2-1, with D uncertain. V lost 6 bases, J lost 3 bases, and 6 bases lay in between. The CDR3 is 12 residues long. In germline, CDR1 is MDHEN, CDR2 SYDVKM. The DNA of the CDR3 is TGTGCCAGCAGCCCCCTCTACAATGAGCAGTTCTTC. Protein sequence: CASSPLYNEQFF.